This TCR beta chain was retrieved from a study of T cells in Graves' hyperthyroidism and ophthalmopathy (dated by TCRdb to between 2018 and 2020). General notes on the study: Peripheral blood was collected at initial diagnosis, before any treatment. TCR V-J signatures able to tell the groups apart were searched for in a discovery cohort of 90 to 100 patients, of whom about 40 had Graves' ophthalmopathy and about 60 had stable Graves' hyperthyroidism. Prospective prediction of ophthalmopathy was tested in an independent validation cohort of approximately 19 hyperthyroidism patients and 17 patients who later progressed to ophthalmopathy. The roughly 100 discovery patients were randomly divided into training and test sets at a 7:3 ratio. The study also compared thyroid tissue and blood T-cell repertoires from 6 or 7 Graves' hyperthyroidism patients. Once sampling was done, hyperthyroidism patients were given methimazole at a starting dose of 30 mg daily, whereas ophthalmopathy patients were given high-dose intravenous methylprednisolone. The paper describes TCR Vbeta CDR3 sequencing of some 130 peripheral blood samples, made up of 43 ophthalmopathy patients, roughly 75 hyperthyroidism patients and 17 progressor patients.

Study-wide findings and limitations: A model built on a 13 V-J signature distinguished ophthalmopathy from stable hyperthyroidism, reaching 85% to 90% sensitivity and 81.08% specificity in cross-validation and 80%/75% in testing. During validation, the model predicted progression to ophthalmopathy a median of approximately 6.5 months ahead of onset, with around 65% sensitivity and around 73% specificity. No statistical method was used to set the sample size in advance, and investigators knew the group allocation. Blood samples also contained most of the expanded thyroid clonotypes (frequency above 0.001), which suggests that blood repertoires may reflect thyroid immune responses.

Amplification of TCR beta CDR3 regions was carried out from RNA transcripts. The first round of RT-PCR for the TCR CDR3 was performed with the HTBI primer set and the Qiagen OneStep RT-PCR kit. Libraries were constructed in a second round of multiplex PCR, after which size selection and purification were carried out. Paired-end sequencing of the libraries was performed with 100 bp reads on an Illumina HiSeq2000. As for the original processing: SOAPnuke was used to process the raw data, throwing out any read that contained adapters or uncalled bases, had a mean Phred below 15, or lacked an exact constant-primer or identifier match. High-quality paired reads were merged using COPE v1.2.5, and each unique nucleotide sequence was defined as a clonotype. MiTCR v1.1 was used to align the clonotypes against IMGT TRBV, TRBD and TRBJ reference segments. Only V-J combinations with frequency above 0.0001, covering about 99% of repertoires, were analysed. A TCS score was defined as the ratio of F50 (clonal expansion) to E x V (chaos), with BLOSUM62-based TCRdist applied between CDR3 peptides within each V-J. Welch's t-statistics and random forest reduced fewer than 550 V-J features to fewer than 15, which were used in a naive Bayes classifier (R e1071). TCRdb itself trimmed the public reads at Q25 with fastp, ran MiXCR and retained productive beta chains. Duplicate CDR3 protein sequences are folded into a single record with the most common DNA and genes. The V and J calls reflect TCRdb's pipeline rather than the authors' work. The sample includes roughly 420,000 distinct CDR3 sequences, with 15% to 19% observed a single time. Together, the top ten hold roughly an eighth of the sample.

This clonotype was seen many times. No cognate antigen has been identified for it. Base qualities are not at hand, and no much larger clone is one base apart. From its cysteine to its phenylalanine, the CDR3 spans 16 amino acids. The entry retains the CDR3 DNA only, 48 bases that are in frame from base 1. The germline V and J ends show losses of 6 bases and 2 bases respectively, and no gene match explains 12 bases of the junction. The germline V gene provides CDR1 SGHTA and CDR2 FQGNSA. Stable Graves' hyperthyroidism was defined as no progression to ophthalmopathy during 18 months of follow-up. Hyperthyroidism patients were newly diagnosed, had a disease duration of under 2 months, and were aged 18 to 65 years. Exclusion was applied to patients with uncontrolled infections, other autoimmune diseases, pregnancy or lactation. Diagnoses were established on the basis of clinical symptoms, serum thyroxine and TRAb, thyroid ultrasound, and orbital computed tomography. PBMCs were separated from under 11 ml of fresh peripheral blood using Ficoll-Paque density gradient centrifugation. Total RNA was extracted with Trizol reagent, and quality was checked on an Agilent 2100 Bioanalyzer.

Material: blood. Rearrangement joined TRBV7-2 to TRBJ2-7; TRBD1 aligns with 8 central bases. This TCR was recovered from a woman younger than 30 with Graves' hyperthyroidism. The CDR3 corresponds to CASSRMAGQGAYEQYF. The DNA is as follows: TGTGCCAGCAGTCGAATGGCAGGACAGGGAGCCTACGAGCAGTACTTC.